Listed below are T cell receptor beta chains from one sample, sequenced in a study of OX40 agonist ivuxolimab in advanced cancers. Assay: immunoSEQ multiplex PCR; the TCRdb copy retains only in-frame clones and omits some. This table has roughly 48,000 clones, 70% to 90% appearing once. The input for sequencing was CD4+ or CD8+ T cells sorted from blood, taken in a trial of the OX40 agonist ivuxolimab. Every receptor here comes from an adult with an advanced solid tumor such as melanoma, head and neck, liver or kidney cancer. Both conserved end residues are part of each CDR3. Each record gives: J gene, V gene, clone size, D gene, CDR3 protein, CDR3 DNA. D genes are given only for firm matches. Expanded clones get a size class; other rows say once, few or many, or leave the size out.

TRBJ1-2 | TRBV29-1 | - | TRBD1 | CSVARDRDIGYTF | TGCAGCGTTGCCCGGGACAGGGATATTGGCTACACCTTC
TRBJ1-1 | TRBV4-2 | - | - | CASSQEPTTGFMNTEAFF | TGTGCCAGCAGCCAAGAACCCACCACAGGTTTTATGAACACTGAAGCTTTCTTT
TRBJ1-1 | TRBV19 | - | - | CASSPQGKGTEAFF | TGTGCCAGTAGCCCACAGGGAAAGGGCACTGAAGCTTTCTTT
TRBJ2-3 | TRBV30 | - | - | CAWTGTDTQYF | TGTGCCTGGACGGGCACAGATACGCAGTATTTT
TRBJ2-6 | TRBV30 | once | - | CAWSVLGVAGANVLTF | TGTGCCTGGAGTGTACTAGGAGTTGCTGGGGCCAACGTCCTGACTTTC
TRBJ2-7 | TRBV28 | - | - | CASSGALEQYF | TGTGCCAGCAGTGGAGCCCTTGAACAGTACTTC
TRBJ2-5 | TRBV4-2 | - | - | CASSQGRQGFQETQYF | TGTGCCAGCAGCCAAGGAAGGCAGGGGTTCCAAGAGACCCAGTACTTC
TRBJ1-5 | TRBV5-1 | - | - | CASSLDSDQPQHF | TGCGCCAGCAGCTTGGACTCCGATCAGCCCCAGCATTTT
TRBJ1-2 | TRBV6-6 | - | - | CASRTSRDGNYGYTF | TGTGCCAGCAGAACTTCGCGGGACGGTAACTATGGCTACACCTTC
TRBJ2-7 | TRBV7-3 | - | - | CASSSGPTWYEQYF | TGTGCCAGCAGCTCCGGGCCTACGTGGTACGAGCAGTACTTC